The 30 T cell receptor beta chains below come from one sample, sequenced in a study of cytomegalovirus exposure and HLA in healthy donors. With 60 Vbeta and 13 Jbeta primers, the PCR was carried out. The repertoire was sequenced with immunoSEQ multiplex PCR; TCRdb's copy has only in-frame clones and lacks some. The sample includes some 100,000 clones, more than 65% of them seen just once. The sample was PBMCs. The receptors were sampled from a young woman in good health and CMV-seropositive.

The CDR3, as DNA: TGTGCTTCCCGGGGGTCATTCCGGAATTTGAATTCACCCCTCCACTTT. Its translation: CASRGSFRNLNSPLHF. This chain links TRBV30 with TRBJ1-6; D perhaps matches TRBD1 (5 bases). Germline V CDR1 and CDR2: GTSNPN, SVGIG (reference sequence). This CDR3 region has 16 residues.

The CDR3 DNA sequence: TGTGCCAGTAGTGAGGACAGGGGAACTGGGGCCAACGTCCTGACTTTC. This gives the protein CASSEDRGTGANVLTF. This chain connects TRBV19 to TRBJ2-6, with TRBD1 identical over 9 bases. Germline V gives CDR1 LNHDA, CDR2 SQIVND (reference sequence). The junction had 4 bases not matched to a gene; V was cut back by 5 bases and J by 2 bases. The CDR3 totals 16 residues.

The chain joins TRBV29-1 to TRBJ1-2; 11 nucleotides match TRBD1. Germline-derived CDR1 and CDR2 are SQVTM and ANQGSEA. V was clipped by 4 bases and J by 5 bases; unmatched bases: 3. This CDR3 has 13 amino acids. The DNA for the CDR3 is TGCAGCGTTGTAGGGACAGGGGGTTATGGCTACACCTTC. It specifies CSVVGTGGYGYTF.

This clone occurred a few times. J is TRBJ1-2 and V is TRBV5-1, with TRBD1 identical over 9 bases. J was trimmed by 4 bases and V by 3 bases; bases with no gene match: 13. This CDR3 is 17 amino acids long. Germline CDR1 reads SGHRS; CDR2 reads YFSETQ. CDR3 sequence (DNA): TGCGCCAGCAGCTCCCCCCCCGGGACAGGGCCCGTCTATGGCTACACCTTC. As protein: CASSSPPGTGPVYGYTF.

The chain carries TRBV7-9 and TRBJ2-1; 7 bases align to TRBD2. The CDR3 covers 15 residues. J was trimmed by 9 bases and V by 6 bases; bases with no gene match: 14. CDR1 and CDR2 (germline): SEHNR, FQNEAQ (reference sequence). The CDR3 DNA reads TGTGCCAGCAGGTCGACTAGCCGGGGAAATGGTGAGCAGTTCTTC. Translating it yields CASRSTSRGNGEQFF.

The V call is TRBV4-1, the J call TRBJ1-1, with 12 positions matching TRBD1. This CDR3 region has 17 residues. The ends lost 8 bases at V and 6 bases at J; junction bases unmatched: 16. Germline loops: CDR1 MGHRA, CDR2 YSYEKL. The chain's CDR3 is CASSGPRDRGREAEAFF. The CDR3 nucleotides are TGCGCCAGCTCCGGACCCCGGGACAGGGGGCGAGAGGCTGAAGCTTTCTTT.

As DNA, the CDR3 is TGCGCCAGCACCTTCGATCAGGGGGAATCGACCTTC. Its protein is CASTFDQGESTF. The chain combines TRBV5-1 with TRBJ1-2, with 7 nucleotides matching TRBD1. The CDR3 length is 12 residues. The junction had 13 bases not matched to a gene; V was cut back by 6 bases and J by 14 bases. Germline loops: CDR1 SGHRS, CDR2 YFSETQ.

The rearrangement uses TRBV7-2 and TRBJ1-5, with D possibly being TRBD1 (5 bases). Trimming shortened V by 5 bases and J by 5 bases, and 10 bases separated the two germline ends. This CDR3 is built from 13 residues. Germline V gene sequence: CDR1 SGHTA, CDR2 FQGNSA. The CDR3 here is CASSRQSDQPQHF. The CDR3 DNA reads as TGTGCCAGCAGCCGACAGTCCGATCAGCCCCAGCATTTT.

This chain uses TRBV6-5 with TRBJ2-3, with TRBD2 matching over 10 bases. The ends lost 4 bases at V and 3 bases at J; junction bases unmatched: 7. Germline V CDR1 and CDR2: MNHEY, SVGAGI. CDR3 length: 16 residues. This CDR3 reads CASSSRAGGETDTQYF. In DNA form, the CDR3 reads TGTGCCAGCAGTTCCCGAGCGGGAGGGGAGACAGATACGCAGTATTTT.

The chain uses TRBV7-2 and TRBJ2-7; possible D gene TRBD2, 7 bases. V lost 5 bases and J 0 bases, leaving 20 bases between the germline ends. The CDR3 loop spans 17 amino acids. CDR1 SGHTA and CDR2 FQGNSA come from the germline V gene. CDR3 loop: CASSVTGLAEPSYEQYF. As DNA, the CDR3 is TGTGCCAGCAGCGTCACAGGGCTAGCGGAACCCTCCTACGAGCAGTACTTC.

The chain is built from TRBV19 and TRBJ1-1; TRBD1 is a possible D gene (6 bases). Germline CDR1 LNHDA, CDR2 SQIVND (reference sequence). This CDR3 spans 14 amino acids. V gave up 3 bases and J gave up 3 bases, with 11 bases separating them. CDR3 in DNA: TGTGCCAGTAGTATCCAGGGGAAAGACACTGAAGCTTTCTTT. This gives the protein CASSIQGKDTEAFF.

This clone was found once. The CDR3 loop is CASSFSGTGGYEQYF. Here the CDR3 DNA reads TGCGCCAGCAGCTTTTCCGGGACAGGGGGATACGAGCAGTACTTC. V and J are TRBV5-1 and TRBJ2-7; 11 bases match TRBD1. The CDR3 covers 15 residues. V lost 2 bases, J lost 4 bases, and 5 bases stayed unmatched. Per the germline V gene, CDR1 is SGHRS and CDR2 is YFSETQ.

On this clone: An end of the junction does not agree with germline; a read error may underlie this. V usage is TRBV11-2 and J usage is TRBJ2-7; TRBD2 aligns across 16 bases. The germline V gene has CDR1 SGHAT and CDR2 FQNNGV. The CDR3 consists of 14 residues. The CDR3 loop is CASSLGTSGRAGHF. The CDR3 DNA reads TGTGCCAGCAGCTTGGGGACTAGCGGGAGGGCCGGACACTTC.

V and J are TRBV13 and TRBJ2-1; D possibly corresponds to TRBD2 (5 bases). Germline V gene sequence: CDR1 PRHDT, CDR2 FYEKMQ (reference sequence). The V end was cut by 5 bases, the J end by 0 bases, with 11 bases between. CDR3 length: 15 amino acids. The CDR3 DNA sequence: TGTGCCAGCAGCCGACTATTTAGCTCCTACAATGAGCAGTTCTTC. Protein product: CASSRLFSSYNEQFF.

V usage is TRBV7-8 and J usage is TRBJ2-7, with 12 bases matching TRBD2. V was clipped by 2 bases and J by 6 bases; unmatched bases: 5. The CDR3 has 15 amino acids. From germline, CDR1 is SGHVS and CDR2 FQNEAQ. CDR3 nucleotides: TGTGCCAGCAGCTTACCGACTAGCGGGAGCTTCGAGCAGTACTTC. It is translated as CASSLPTSGSFEQYF.

The V call is TRBV29-1, the J call TRBJ1-1, with D possibly TRBD1 on 5 matching bases. Trimming pared 7 bases from V and 4 bases from J, leaving 13 bases between. Germline V gene data show CDR1 as SQVTM and CDR2 as ANQGSEA. The length of the CDR3 is 12 residues. For the CDR3, the DNA is TGCAGCGCCAAGGGGTTTGGCACTGAAGCTTTCTTT. The encoded protein is CSAKGFGTEAFF.

The rearrangement joins TRBV5-4 to TRBJ2-1, with 11 bases matching TRBD2. The germline gives CDR1 SGHNT, CDR2 YYREEE (reference sequence). The CDR3 covers 15 residues. The junction had 1 base not matched to a gene; V was cut back by 2 bases and J by 3 bases. The CDR3 loop is CASSFGLAGYNEQFF. CDR3 DNA sequence: TGTGCCAGCAGCTTTGGACTAGCGGGCTACAATGAGCAGTTCTTC. The whole variable domain, filled in from reference TRBV5-4 and TRBJ2-1, reads ETGVTQSPTHLIKTRGQQVTLRCSSQSGHNTVSWYQQALGQGPQFIFQYYREEENGRGNFPPRFSGLQFPNYSSELNVNALELDDSALYLCASSFGLAGYNEQFFGPGTRLTVL.

The chain carries TRBV4-1 and TRBJ2-1; the match to TRBD2 covers 9 bases. Germline V gives CDR1 MGHRA, CDR2 YSYEKL. This CDR3 contains 17 residues. The V segment lost 2 bases and the J segment 7 bases; nucleotides outside the gene matches: 12. The CDR3 spells CASSQPTLAGVRNEQFF. The CDR3 coding sequence is TGCGCCAGCAGCCAACCGACTTTAGCGGGAGTACGGAATGAGCAGTTCTTC.

This chain links TRBV12-5 with TRBJ2-1; no definite D call. Germline CDR1 and CDR2: LGHNT and FRNRAP. V was cut by 5 bases and J by 1 base, with 12 bases left in between. The CDR3 is made up of 15 amino acids. The CDR3, as DNA: TGTGCTAGTGGTCTTGGTGGTGCGTCCTACAATGAGCAGTTCTTC. Protein sequence: CASGLGGASYNEQFF. The whole variable domain, filled in from reference TRBV12-5 and TRBJ2-1, reads DARVTQTPRHKVTEMGQEVTMRCQPILGHNTVFWYRQTMMQGLELLAYFRNRAPLDDSGMPKDRFSAEMPDATLATLKIQPSEPRDSAVYFCASGLGGASYNEQFFGPGTRLTVL.

This clone has more than one count but fewer than ten. The chain has TRBV19 and TRBJ2-2; a possible D gene is TRBD2 (5 bases). This CDR3 is 15 amino acids long. Trimming removed 7 bases from V and 4 bases from J, with 16 bases in between. The germline gives CDR1 LNHDA, CDR2 SQIVND (reference sequence). The CDR3 loop reads CASKAGDIVTGELFF. CDR3 DNA sequence: TGTGCCAGTAAGGCGGGCGACATTGTCACCGGGGAGCTGTTTTTT.

The chain links TRBV19 to TRBJ2-1; the match to TRBD2 covers 14 bases. CDR1 is LNHDA, CDR2 SQIVND, per germline (reference sequence). The CDR3 consists of 16 residues. The J segment lost 5 bases and the V segment lost 8 bases, leaving 8 bases of the junction unmatched. The CDR3 spells CASSGLAGDIDNEQFF. Written as DNA, the CDR3 is TGTGCCAGTTCGGGACTAGCGGGAGATATTGACAATGAGCAGTTCTTC.

The rearrangement uses TRBV11-2 and TRBJ2-7, with 9 bases aligning to TRBD1. The CDR3 runs to 14 residues. Germline CDR1 is SGHAT and CDR2 is FQNNGV. V shed 1 base and J 9 bases; nucleotides not matched to a gene: 7. The CDR3 nucleotides are TGTGCCAGCAGCTTAGGGGACAGGGATACCGGGCAGTACTTC. This encodes CASSLGDRDTGQYF.

The CDR3 spells CASSPQGGQDIQYF. Here the CDR3 DNA reads TGCGCCAGCAGCCCACAGGGAGGACAGGACATTCAGTACTTC. This chain connects TRBV5-1 to TRBJ2-4; tentative D call: TRBD1 (7 bases). Trimming left V 4 bases short and J 8 bases short, with 16 bases between. This CDR3 contains 14 residues. The germline CDR1 and CDR2 sequences are SGHRS and YFSETQ.

The chain recombines TRBV18 with TRBJ2-5; 7 positions match TRBD2. The junction had 11 bases not matched to a gene; V was cut back by 3 bases and J by 4 bases. Germline-derived CDR1 and CDR2 are KGHSH and LQKENI. The CDR3 runs to 16 residues. CDR3 sequence: CASSPLMSSGTETQYF. CDR3 DNA: TGTGCCAGCTCACCCCTGATGTCCAGCGGGACAGAGACCCAGTACTTC.

V is TRBV6-5 and J is TRBJ1-2; TRBD1 agrees at 8 bases. The CDR3 spans 13 residues. The V segment lost 6 bases and the J segment 4 bases; nucleotides outside the gene matches: 4. CDR1 is MNHEY, CDR2 SVGAGI, per germline. The chain's CDR3 is CASSPGGPYGYTF. For the CDR3, the DNA is TGTGCCAGCAGCCCAGGGGGCCCCTATGGCTACACCTTC.

V usage is TRBV27 and J usage is TRBJ1-2; D is unresolved. With 7 bases removed from V and 8 bases from J, the gap between germline ends came to 17 bases. Germline CDR1 reads MNHEY; CDR2 reads SMNVEV (reference sequence). CDR3 size: 13 residues. Here the CDR3 reads CASTNGLLGGYTF. The CDR3 region has the DNA TGTGCCAGCACCAACGGCCTCCTGGGCGGCTACACCTTC.

The chain uses TRBV6-5 and TRBJ2-5; the match to TRBD1 covers 12 bases. The CDR3 is 15 amino acids. Per the germline V gene, CDR1 is MNHEY and CDR2 is SVGAGI. V lost 2 bases to trimming and J lost 5 bases; unmatched junction nucleotides: 3. CDR3 DNA sequence: TGTGCCAGCAGTTACGGGACAGGGGGCTTGGAGACCCAGTACTTC. Translation: CASSYGTGGLETQYF.

This rearrangement joins TRBV4-3 to TRBJ2-3; TRBD2 matches at 16 bases. CDR3 length: 17 amino acids. V dropped 0 bases and J dropped 12; count of bases not matched to a gene: 9. CDR1 LGHNA and CDR2 YSLEER come from the germline V gene. The CDR3 DNA reads as TGCGCCAGCAGCCAAGATGGGACTAGCGGGAGGGCCCTAATTCAGTATTTT. This codes for CASSQDGTSGRALIQYF.

The chain links TRBV27 to TRBJ2-7; 7 nucleotides match TRBD1. V shed 4 bases, J shed 1 base, and the junction held 4 bases outside the gene matches. This CDR3 contains 14 residues. The germline gives CDR1 MNHEY, CDR2 SMNVEV (reference sequence). In nucleotides, the CDR3 is TGTGCCAGCAGTTCAACGGGACAGTCCTACGAGCAGTACTTC. This translates into CASSSTGQSYEQYF.

This rearrangement joins TRBV7-9 to TRBJ1-2; 10 bases are shared with TRBD1. CDR3 length: 17 amino acids. Trimming cost V 1 base and J 4 bases; bases outside gene matches: 9. The germline CDR1 and CDR2 sequences are SEHNR and FQNEAQ (reference sequence). CDR3 loop: CASSLDPTGGPGYGYTF. As DNA, the CDR3 is TGTGCCAGCAGCTTAGACCCGACAGGGGGCCCCGGCTATGGCTACACCTTC.